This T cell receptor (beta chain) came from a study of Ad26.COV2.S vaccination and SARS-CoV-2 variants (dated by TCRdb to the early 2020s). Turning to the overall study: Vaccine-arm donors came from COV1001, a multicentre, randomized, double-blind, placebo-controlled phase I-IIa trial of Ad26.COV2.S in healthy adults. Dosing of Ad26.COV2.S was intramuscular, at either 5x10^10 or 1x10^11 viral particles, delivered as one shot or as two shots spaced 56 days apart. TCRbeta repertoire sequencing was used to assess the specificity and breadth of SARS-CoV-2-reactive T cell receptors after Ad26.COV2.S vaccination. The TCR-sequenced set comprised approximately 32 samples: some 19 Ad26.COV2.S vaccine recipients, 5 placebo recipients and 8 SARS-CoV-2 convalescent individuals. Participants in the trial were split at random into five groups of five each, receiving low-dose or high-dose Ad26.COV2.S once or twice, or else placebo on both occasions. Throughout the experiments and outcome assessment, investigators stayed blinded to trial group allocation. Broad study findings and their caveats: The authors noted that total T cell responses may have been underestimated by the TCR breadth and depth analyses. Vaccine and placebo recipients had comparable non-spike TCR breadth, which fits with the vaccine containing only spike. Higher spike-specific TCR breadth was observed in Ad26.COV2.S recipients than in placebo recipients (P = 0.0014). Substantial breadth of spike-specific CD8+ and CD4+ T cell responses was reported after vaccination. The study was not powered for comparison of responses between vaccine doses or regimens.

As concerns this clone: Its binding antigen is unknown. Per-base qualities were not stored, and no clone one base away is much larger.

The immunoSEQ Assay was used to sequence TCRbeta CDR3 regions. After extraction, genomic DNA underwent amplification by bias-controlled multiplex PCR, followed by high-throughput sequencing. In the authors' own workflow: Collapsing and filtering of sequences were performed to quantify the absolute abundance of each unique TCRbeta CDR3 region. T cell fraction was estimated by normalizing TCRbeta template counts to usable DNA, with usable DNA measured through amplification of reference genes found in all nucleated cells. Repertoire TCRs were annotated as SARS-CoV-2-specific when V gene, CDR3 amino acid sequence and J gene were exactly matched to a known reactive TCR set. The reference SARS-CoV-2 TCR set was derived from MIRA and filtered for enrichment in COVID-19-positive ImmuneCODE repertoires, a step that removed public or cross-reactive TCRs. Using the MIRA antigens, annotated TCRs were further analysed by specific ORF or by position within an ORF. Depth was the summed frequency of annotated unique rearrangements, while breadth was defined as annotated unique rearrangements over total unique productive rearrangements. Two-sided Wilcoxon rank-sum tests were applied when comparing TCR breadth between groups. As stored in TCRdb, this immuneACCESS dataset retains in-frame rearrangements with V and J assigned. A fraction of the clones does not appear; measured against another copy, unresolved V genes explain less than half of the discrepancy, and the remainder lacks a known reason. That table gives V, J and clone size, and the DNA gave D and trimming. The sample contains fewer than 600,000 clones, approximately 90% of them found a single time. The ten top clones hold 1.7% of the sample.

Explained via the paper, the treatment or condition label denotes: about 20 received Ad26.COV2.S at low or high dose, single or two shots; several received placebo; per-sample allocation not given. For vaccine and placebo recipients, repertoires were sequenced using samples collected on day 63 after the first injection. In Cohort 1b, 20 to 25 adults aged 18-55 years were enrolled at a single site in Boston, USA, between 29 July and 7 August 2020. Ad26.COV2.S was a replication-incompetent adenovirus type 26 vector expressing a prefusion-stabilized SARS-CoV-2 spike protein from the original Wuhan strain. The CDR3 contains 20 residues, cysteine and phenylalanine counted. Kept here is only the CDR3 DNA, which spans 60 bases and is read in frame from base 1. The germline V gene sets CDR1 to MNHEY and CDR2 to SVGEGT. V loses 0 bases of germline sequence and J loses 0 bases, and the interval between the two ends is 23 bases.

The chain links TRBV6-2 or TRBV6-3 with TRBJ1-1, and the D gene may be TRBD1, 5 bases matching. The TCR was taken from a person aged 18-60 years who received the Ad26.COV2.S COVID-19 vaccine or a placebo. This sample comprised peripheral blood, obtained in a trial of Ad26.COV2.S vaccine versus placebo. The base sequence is TGTGCCAGCAGTTACTCGAGTCTCTTATTCCAGGGATATATGAACACTGAAGCTTTCTTT. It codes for CASSYSSLLFQGYMNTEAFF.